This T cell receptor beta chain was retrieved from a study of CD8+ T cells in alopecia areata. Study summary: Treated patients' severity was scored by percentage of affected scalp area. Study findings and constraints: Significant decreases in scalp clonality and expanded CD8+ clones followed tofacitinib treatment. The treated group had a single nonresponder, limiting CD8+ expansion-response conclusions.

Points on this clone: Its matching antigen is unknown.

Sample treatment: oral pan-JAK inhibitor, 5-10 mg twice daily. Peripheral blood and lesional scalp punch biopsies were taken from alopecia areata patients. The germline V gene encodes CDR1 SQVTM and CDR2 ANQGSEA. V lost 6 bases, J lost 7 bases, and 18 bases lay in between. This CDR3 spans 14 amino acids. As the sequencing template, cDNA was produced by extracting RNA and reverse transcribing it. TCRdb's table, derived via immunoSEQ multiplex PCR, lists solely in-frame clones and lacks some. This sample carries about 120,000 clones, 53% of them seen once, and the ten largest clones take about 0.5%. The chain uses TRBV29-1 and TRBJ2-2; D may correspond to TRBD1 or TRBD2 (5 bases each). Material: CD4+ T cells sorted from blood, obtained at week 4, from a patient treated with tofacitinib. The source is a human donor with alopecia areata. CDR3: CSVKPGRMNGELFF. The CDR3 DNA follows: TGCAGCGTCAAACCGGGACGGATGAACGGGGAGCTGTTTTTT.